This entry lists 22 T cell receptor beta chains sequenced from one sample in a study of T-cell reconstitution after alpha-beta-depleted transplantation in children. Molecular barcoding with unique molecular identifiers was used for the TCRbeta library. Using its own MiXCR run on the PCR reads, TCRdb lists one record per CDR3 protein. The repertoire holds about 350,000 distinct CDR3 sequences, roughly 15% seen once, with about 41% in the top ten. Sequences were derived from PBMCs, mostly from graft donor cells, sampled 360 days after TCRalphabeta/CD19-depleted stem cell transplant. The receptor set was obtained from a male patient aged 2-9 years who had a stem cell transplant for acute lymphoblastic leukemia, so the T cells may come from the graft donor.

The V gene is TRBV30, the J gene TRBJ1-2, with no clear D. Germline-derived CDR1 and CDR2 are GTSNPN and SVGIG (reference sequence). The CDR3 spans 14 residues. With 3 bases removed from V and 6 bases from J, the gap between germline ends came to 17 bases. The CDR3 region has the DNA TGTGCCTGGAGGGTCCGGGGTTCATCTCATGGCTACACCTTC. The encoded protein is CAWRVRGSSHGYTF.

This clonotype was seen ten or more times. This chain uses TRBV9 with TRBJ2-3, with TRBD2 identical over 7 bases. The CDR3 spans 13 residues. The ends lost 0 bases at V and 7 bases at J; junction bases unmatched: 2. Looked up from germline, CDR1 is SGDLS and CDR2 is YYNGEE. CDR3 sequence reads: CASSVGGGYTQYF. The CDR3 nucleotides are TGTGCCAGCAGCGTAGGGGGAGGGTATACGCAGTATTTT.

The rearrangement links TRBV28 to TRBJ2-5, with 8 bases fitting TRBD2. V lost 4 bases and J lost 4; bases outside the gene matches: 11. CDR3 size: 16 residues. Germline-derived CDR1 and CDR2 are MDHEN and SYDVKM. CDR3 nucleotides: TGTGCCAGCAGTTCCACATACAAGCGGGAGAGAGAGACCCAGTACTTC. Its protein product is CASSSTYKRERETQYF.

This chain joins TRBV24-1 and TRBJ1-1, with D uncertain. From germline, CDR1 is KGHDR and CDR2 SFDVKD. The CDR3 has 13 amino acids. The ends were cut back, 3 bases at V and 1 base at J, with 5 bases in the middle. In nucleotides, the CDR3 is TGTGCCACCAGTGATCTCGGGAACACTGAAGCTTTCTTT. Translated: CATSDLGNTEAFF.

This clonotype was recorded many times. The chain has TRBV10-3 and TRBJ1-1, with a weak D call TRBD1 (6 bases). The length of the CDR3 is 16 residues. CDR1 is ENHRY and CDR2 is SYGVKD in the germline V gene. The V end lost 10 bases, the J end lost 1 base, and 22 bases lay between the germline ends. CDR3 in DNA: TGTGCCACCTTCAGGGACAACCCATTCTCGAACACTGAAGCTTTCTTT. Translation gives CATFRDNPFSNTEAFF.

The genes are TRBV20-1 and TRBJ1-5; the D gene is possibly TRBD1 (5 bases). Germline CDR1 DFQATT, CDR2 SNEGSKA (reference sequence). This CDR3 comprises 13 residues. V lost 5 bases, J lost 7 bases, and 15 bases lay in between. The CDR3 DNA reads TGCAGTGCTGCTTCGCAGGGCTGGCAGCCCCAGCATTTT. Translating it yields CSAASQGWQPQHF.

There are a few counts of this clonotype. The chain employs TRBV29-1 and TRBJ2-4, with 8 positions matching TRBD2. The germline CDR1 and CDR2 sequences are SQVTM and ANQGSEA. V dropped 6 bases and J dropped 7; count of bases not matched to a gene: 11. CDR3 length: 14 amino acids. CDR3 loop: CSVSRGADWNIQYF. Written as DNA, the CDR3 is TGCAGCGTCTCGCGGGGGGCGGATTGGAACATTCAGTACTTC.

The DNA of the CDR3 is TGCGCCAGCAGCCGCCTCGCTAGCGGGAGGTATGAGCAGTTCTTC. It yields the protein CASSRLASGRYEQFF. V and J are TRBV4-3 and TRBJ2-1; 11 bases align to TRBD2. CDR3 length: 15 residues. After removal of 4 bases from V and 8 bases from J, the junction contained 7 bases not matched to a gene. CDR1 and CDR2 from the germline V gene are LGHNA and YSLEER.

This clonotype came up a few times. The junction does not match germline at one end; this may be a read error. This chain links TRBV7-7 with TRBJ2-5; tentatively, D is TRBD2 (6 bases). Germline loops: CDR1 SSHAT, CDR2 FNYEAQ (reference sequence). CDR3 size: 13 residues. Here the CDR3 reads CASSPGEEETQYF. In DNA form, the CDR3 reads TGTGCTAGCAGCCCCGGGGAGGAAGAGACCCAGTACTTC.

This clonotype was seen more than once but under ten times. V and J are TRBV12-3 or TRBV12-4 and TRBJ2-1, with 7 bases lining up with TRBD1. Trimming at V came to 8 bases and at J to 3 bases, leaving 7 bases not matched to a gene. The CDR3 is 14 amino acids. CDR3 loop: CASGPGTDYNEQFF. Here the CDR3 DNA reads TGTGCCAGCGGACCCGGGACAGACTACAATGAGCAGTTCTTC.

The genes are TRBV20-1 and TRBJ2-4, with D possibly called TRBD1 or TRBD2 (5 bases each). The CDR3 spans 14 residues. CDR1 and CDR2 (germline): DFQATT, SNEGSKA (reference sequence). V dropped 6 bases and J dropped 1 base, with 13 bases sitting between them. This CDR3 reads CSAHREGAKNIQYF. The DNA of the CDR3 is TGCAGTGCCCACAGAGAGGGGGCCAAAAACATTCAGTACTTC.

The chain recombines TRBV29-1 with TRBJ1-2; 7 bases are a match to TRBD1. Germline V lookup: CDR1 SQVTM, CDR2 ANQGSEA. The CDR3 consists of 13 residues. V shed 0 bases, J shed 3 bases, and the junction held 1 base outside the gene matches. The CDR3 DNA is TGCAGCGTTGAAGAAGGACAGGACTATGGCTACACCTTC. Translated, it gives CSVEEGQDYGYTF.

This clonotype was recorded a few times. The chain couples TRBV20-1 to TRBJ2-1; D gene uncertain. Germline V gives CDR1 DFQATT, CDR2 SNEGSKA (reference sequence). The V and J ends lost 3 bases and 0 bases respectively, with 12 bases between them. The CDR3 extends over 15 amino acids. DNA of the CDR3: TGCAGTGCTAGCCGATCCCTAAGCTCCTACAATGAGCAGTTCTTC. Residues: CSASRSLSSYNEQFF.

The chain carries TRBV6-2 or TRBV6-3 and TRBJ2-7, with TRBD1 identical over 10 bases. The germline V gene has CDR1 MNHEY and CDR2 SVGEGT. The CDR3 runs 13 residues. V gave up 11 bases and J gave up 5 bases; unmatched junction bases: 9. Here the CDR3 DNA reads TGTGCCGCCCGGGACAGGGGCTTCAACGAGCAGTACTTC. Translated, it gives CAARDRGFNEQYF.

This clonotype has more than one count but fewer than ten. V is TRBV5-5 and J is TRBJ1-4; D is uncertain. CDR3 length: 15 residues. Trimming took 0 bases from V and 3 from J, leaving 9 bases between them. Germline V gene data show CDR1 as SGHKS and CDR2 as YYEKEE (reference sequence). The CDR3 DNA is TGTGCCAGCAGCTTGGCAGGTACCCCTAATGAAAAACTGTTTTTT. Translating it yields CASSLAGTPNEKLFF.

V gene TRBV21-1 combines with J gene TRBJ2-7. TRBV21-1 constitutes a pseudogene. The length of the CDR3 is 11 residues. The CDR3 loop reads CASSKGQFRYF. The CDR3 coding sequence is TGTGCCAGCAGCAAAGGACAATTCCGGTACTTC.

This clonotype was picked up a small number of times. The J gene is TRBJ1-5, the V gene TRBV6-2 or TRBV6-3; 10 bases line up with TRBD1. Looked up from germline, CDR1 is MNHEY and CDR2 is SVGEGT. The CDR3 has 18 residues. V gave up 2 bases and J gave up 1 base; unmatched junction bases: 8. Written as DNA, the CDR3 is TGTGCCAGCAGTTACGAGACAGGGGGCGGAATCAGCAATCAGCCCCAGCATTTT. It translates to CASSYETGGGISNQPQHF.

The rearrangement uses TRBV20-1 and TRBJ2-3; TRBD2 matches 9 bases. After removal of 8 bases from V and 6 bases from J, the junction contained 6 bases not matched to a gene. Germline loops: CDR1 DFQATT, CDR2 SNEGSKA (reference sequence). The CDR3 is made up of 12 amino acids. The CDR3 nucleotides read TGCAGTCCGAGCGGGAGGTCCGATACGCAGTATTTT. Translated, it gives CSPSGRSDTQYF.

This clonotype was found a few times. CDR3 DNA sequence: TGTGCCAGCAGTTTCAGCGGGGGGGTGGGCCTTGAGCAGTTCTTC. It encodes CASSFSGGVGLEQFF. The chain employs TRBV27 and TRBJ2-1, with 10 positions matching TRBD2. The germline V gene has CDR1 MNHEY and CDR2 SMNVEV (reference sequence). This CDR3 has 15 residues. Trimming took 3 bases from V and 9 from J; bases not matched to a gene: 8.

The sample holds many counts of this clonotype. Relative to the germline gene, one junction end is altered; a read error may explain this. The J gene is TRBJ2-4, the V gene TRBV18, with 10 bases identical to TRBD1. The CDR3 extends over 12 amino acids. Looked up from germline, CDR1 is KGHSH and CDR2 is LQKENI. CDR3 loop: CASSQRTGGVNF. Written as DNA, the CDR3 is TGTGCCAGCTCCCAACGGACAGGGGGAGTTAACTTC. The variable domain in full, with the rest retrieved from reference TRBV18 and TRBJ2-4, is NAGVMQNPRHLVRRRGQEARLRCSPMKGHSHVYWYRQLPEEGLKFMVYLQKENIIDESGMPKERFSAEFPKEGPSILRIQQVVRGDSAAYFCASSQRTGGVNFGAGTRLSVL.

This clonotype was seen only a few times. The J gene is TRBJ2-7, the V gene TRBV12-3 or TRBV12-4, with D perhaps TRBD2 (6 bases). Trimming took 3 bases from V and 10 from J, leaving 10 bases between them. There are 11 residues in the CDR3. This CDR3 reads CASSLGGAQYF. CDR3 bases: TGTGCCAGCAGTTTGGGGGGTGCCCAGTACTTC.

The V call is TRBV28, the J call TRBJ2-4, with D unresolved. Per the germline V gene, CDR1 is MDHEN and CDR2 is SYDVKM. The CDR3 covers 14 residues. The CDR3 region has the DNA TGTGTGACGGGCGCGCCCCTAGCCAAAAACATTCAGTACTTC. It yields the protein CVTGAPLAKNIQYF.